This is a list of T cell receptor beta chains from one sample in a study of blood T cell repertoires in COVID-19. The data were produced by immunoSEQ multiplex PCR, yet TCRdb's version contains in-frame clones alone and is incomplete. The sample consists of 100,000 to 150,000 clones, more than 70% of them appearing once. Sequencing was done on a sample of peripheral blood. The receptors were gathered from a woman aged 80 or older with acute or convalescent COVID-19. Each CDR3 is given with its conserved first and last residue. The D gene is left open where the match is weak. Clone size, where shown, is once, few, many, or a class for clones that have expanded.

TGTGCCAGCAGCTTGTCGGGACAGTGGGACACCGGGGAGCTGTTTTTT	CASSLSGQWDTGELFF	TRBD1	.	TRBV5-6	TRBJ2-2
TGTGCCAGCAGCCAAGAAACGGTTTTGGTGAGGGGGTCTGGAAACACCATATATTTT	CASSQETVLVRGSGNTIYF	.	.	TRBV4-2	TRBJ1-3
TGTGCCAGCAGTGACCACCGGGACACCTATCATCAGCCCCAGCATTTT	CASSDHRDTYHQPQHF	.	.	TRBV6-4	TRBJ1-5
TGTGCCAGCAGCTTGGGGAGAGTGGCCAGGGGAGTCCAAGAGACCCAGTACTTC	CASSLGRVARGVQETQYF	.	.	TRBV5-4	TRBJ2-5
TGCAGCGCATCCGGGACTAGCACAGATACGCAGTATTTT	CSASGTSTDTQYF	.	once	TRBV29-1	TRBJ2-3
TGTGCTAGCAGCTTAGAGGGACTAGCGGGAAACAATGAGCAGTTCTTC	CASSLEGLAGNNEQFF	TRBD2	.	TRBV7-7	TRBJ2-1
TGTGCCATCAGTGAGGGGGGGAACGCTGGAAACACCATATATTTT	CAISEGGNAGNTIYF	.	once	TRBV10-3	TRBJ1-3
TGTGCCAGCAGTTACGGGGACAGCACCTACAATGAGCAGTTCTTC	CASSYGDSTYNEQFF	TRBD1	.	TRBV6-5	TRBJ2-1
TGTGCCAGCAGCCCCCCGGGACTCTCCTCGCATCAGCCCCAGCATTTT	CASSPPGLSSHQPQHF	.	.	TRBV7-2	TRBJ1-5
TGTGCCAGCAGTAACTCCAGGGGGCGGAATGAAAAACTGTTTTTT	CASSNSRGRNEKLFF	TRBD1	.	TRBV6-5	TRBJ1-4
TGTGCCAGCAGCCTGCGGGCCGGCTATGGCTACACCTTC	CASSLRAGYGYTF	.	.	TRBV5-4	TRBJ1-2
TGTGCCAGCAGCCCAAGGGGGGGGCGCGGATCTGGAAACACCATATATTTT	CASSPRGGRGSGNTIYF	.	.	TRBV3-1/TRBV3-2	TRBJ1-3
TGTGCCAGCAGCTTGGGGGCAGGGCTGAACACTGAAGCTTTCTTT	CASSLGAGLNTEAFF	.	.	TRBV5-4	TRBJ1-1
TGTGCCAGCAATTACAACAGGGCCGGGGAGCTGTTTTTT	CASNYNRAGELFF	.	.	TRBV6-5	TRBJ2-2
TGTGCCAGCAGATACTACGAGCAGTACTTC	CASRYYEQYF	.	.	TRBV6-5	TRBJ2-7
TGCAGTGCTAGTTCGGGGGGTGGTGGCTACACCTTC	CSASSGGGGYTF	.	.	TRBV20-1	TRBJ1-2
TGTGCCAGCCAGAGGGGACAGGTCCTCTCTGGAAACACCATATATTTT	CASQRGQVLSGNTIYF	TRBD1	.	TRBV7-2	TRBJ1-3
TGTGCCAGCAGCAGCCGACAGGACGCCTCTGGAAACACCATATATTTT	CASSSRQDASGNTIYF	.	.	TRBV9	TRBJ1-3
TGTGCCAGCAGTTCGCCGGGACAGGGGGAAGAGACCCAGTACTTC	CASSSPGQGEETQYF	TRBD1	.	TRBV27	TRBJ2-5
TGTGCCAGCAGCATCCGGACAGGGAGAAACACCATATATTTT	CASSIRTGRNTIYF	TRBD1	.	TRBV13	TRBJ1-3
TGTGCCACCAGTGATTTGAGGACTAGCGGGAGCTCCTACAATGAGCAGTTCTTC	CATSDLRTSGSSYNEQFF	TRBD2	.	TRBV24-1	TRBJ2-1
TGTGCCAGCAGCATGAACAGGGGGCCCAGCAATCAGCCCCAGCATTTT	CASSMNRGPSNQPQHF	TRBD1	.	TRBV5-8	TRBJ1-5
TGTGCCAGCAGCTTAGCAGTCGGCGGGGAGGGGACTGAAGCTTTCTTT	CASSLAVGGEGTEAFF	.	few	TRBV7-9	TRBJ1-1
TGTGCCAGCAGCGTAGAAGGCGCCAGGGGGGCCTCTGGAAACACCATATATTTT	CASSVEGARGASGNTIYF	TRBD1	.	TRBV9	TRBJ1-3
TGTGCCAGCAGCCTGAGACAGGGAAGCACAGATACGCAGTATTTT	CASSLRQGSTDTQYF	TRBD1	once	TRBV3-1/TRBV3-2	TRBJ2-3
TGTGCCAGCAGTACCGCAGGGTTCACTGAAGCTTTCTTT	CASSTAGFTEAFF	.	.	TRBV12-3/TRBV12-4	TRBJ1-1
TGCAGCGTAAACAGGGAATTGGGCGGGGAGCTGTTTTTT	CSVNRELGGELFF	.	.	TRBV29-1	TRBJ2-2
TGCGCCAGCAGCATGGGACAGGGCTACGAGCAGTACTTC	CASSMGQGYEQYF	TRBD1	few	TRBV5-1	TRBJ2-7
TGTGCCAGCAGCCCTGGGACAGGGGGCTACTATGGCTACACCTTC	CASSPGTGGYYGYTF	TRBD1	.	TRBV28	TRBJ1-2
TGCGCCAGCAGCTCCACGGACAGGGTCGACATTCAGTACTTC	CASSSTDRVDIQYF	TRBD1	.	TRBV5-1	TRBJ2-4
TGTGCCAGCAGCCCCGGGACAGGGGAAAATTCACCCCTCCACTTT	CASSPGTGENSPLHF	TRBD1	once	TRBV7-9	TRBJ1-6
TGTGCCAGCAGCTTAACAAGCGGTTTGGGAGATACGCAGTATTTT	CASSLTSGLGDTQYF	.	.	TRBV7-3	TRBJ2-3
TGTGCCAGTAGTATCGGGACAGGGACAAATCAGCCCCAGCATTTT	CASSIGTGTNQPQHF	TRBD1	.	TRBV19	TRBJ1-5
TGCGCCAGCAGCTTCCGGACAGGGACTAACACTGAAGCTTTCTTT	CASSFRTGTNTEAFF	TRBD1	.	TRBV5-1	TRBJ1-1
TGTGCCACCAGTGGGGGCCGGGAAGAGACCCAGTACTTC	CATSGGREETQYF	.	.	TRBV24-1	TRBJ2-5
TGTGCCAGCAGGCTTCCGGGACTACAATACAATGAGCAGTTCTTC	CASRLPGLQYNEQFF	TRBD2	.	TRBV3-1/TRBV3-2	TRBJ2-1
TGTGCCAGCGGGGGACTCCCCTACGAGCAGTACTTC	CASGGLPYEQYF	.	.	TRBV2	TRBJ2-7
TGCGCCAGCAGCTCCTCCCCTACCGCTTCCTACAATGAGCAGTTCTTC	CASSSSPTASYNEQFF	.	few	TRBV5-1	TRBJ2-1
TGTGCCACCAGCAGAGCCCTTAGCGGGGGGTCTCGAGAGACCCAGTACTTC	CATSRALSGGSRETQYF	TRBD2	.	TRBV15	TRBJ2-5
TGCGCCAGCAGCATGGGACTAGCGGGGGCCCAAGAGACCCAGTACTTC	CASSMGLAGAQETQYF	TRBD2	.	TRBV5-1	TRBJ2-5
TGTGCCAGCAAAGGACTTGACTACTACAATGAGCAGTTCTTC	CASKGLDYYNEQFF	.	.	TRBV11-2	TRBJ2-1
TGTGCCACCAGTGAGCTCGGAGGGCCCCTCCACTTT	CATSELGGPLHF	.	few	TRBV24-1	TRBJ1-6
TGTGCCAGCAGGGGACAGGGTGATGGCTACACCTTC	CASRGQGDGYTF	TRBD1	.	TRBV2	TRBJ1-2
TGTGCCAGTAGGGGTGGCGGGGTTGGTAATGAGCAGTTCTTC	CASRGGGVGNEQFF	.	.	TRBV19	TRBJ2-1
TGTGCCAGCACCCCCGGGACAGGGTCCTACGAGCAGTACTTC	CASTPGTGSYEQYF	TRBD1	.	TRBV2	TRBJ2-7
TGTGCCAGCAGCTTAGGGACAGTCCAAGAGACCCAGTACTTC	CASSLGTVQETQYF	.	once	TRBV7-2	TRBJ2-5
TGTGCCAGCAGTTCAGCCAGACAGGGCCAAGAGACCCAGTACTTC	CASSSARQGQETQYF	TRBD1	.	TRBV27	TRBJ2-5
TGTGCCAGCAGCCGTCCCCAGGGTAAAACTTCCCGGGTCGATACGCAGTATTTT	CASSRPQGKTSRVDTQYF	.	.	TRBV7-6	TRBJ2-3
TGTGCCAGCAGCGTAGAGAACAGGGGGTATGGCTACACCTTC	CASSVENRGYGYTF	TRBD1	.	TRBV9	TRBJ1-2
TGTGCCAGTTACAGGGGTTCGTTTGGCTACACCTTC	CASYRGSFGYTF	TRBD1	.	TRBV28	TRBJ1-2
TGCAGCGCCTACAGGAACCCCACTGAAGCTTTCTTT	CSAYRNPTEAFF	.	.	TRBV29-1	TRBJ1-1
TGTGCCAGTAGTACTCAGGGATCCTATAATTCACCCCTCCACTTT	CASSTQGSYNSPLHF	.	.	TRBV19	TRBJ1-6
TGCGCCAGCAGCCAAGTGGTCAGGGGGAACACCGGGGAGCTGTTTTTT	CASSQVVRGNTGELFF	.	.	TRBV4-3	TRBJ2-2
TGTGCCAGTAGTAAGGCTAGCGGGGGGGATGCCTACAATGAGCAGTTCTTC	CASSKASGGDAYNEQFF	TRBD2	.	TRBV19	TRBJ2-1
TGTGCCAGCAGTTTACAGGGAACAGGCGAGCAGTACTTC	CASSLQGTGEQYF	.	.	TRBV27	TRBJ2-7
TGTGCCAGCAGCCTCAAAGCGCGGGGGCGCACAGATACGCAGTATTTT	CASSLKARGRTDTQYF	.	.	TRBV5-4	TRBJ2-3
TGTGCCAGCAGTCTCGGACAGGGTCGGCCAGATACGCAGTATTTT	CASSLGQGRPDTQYF	TRBD1	.	TRBV6-5	TRBJ2-3
TGTGCCAGCAGTCTGGAGGGCTACGAGCAGTACTTC	CASSLEGYEQYF	.	once	TRBV12-3/TRBV12-4	TRBJ2-7
TGTGCCACCAGTGATTTTGGGACTAGCAAGGAGGATGAGCAGTTCTTC	CATSDFGTSKEDEQFF	TRBD2	.	TRBV24-1	TRBJ2-1
TGTGCCAGCAGTGTAGACAGGCGGAGTTCACCCCTCCACTTT	CASSVDRRSSPLHF	.	.	TRBV2	TRBJ1-6